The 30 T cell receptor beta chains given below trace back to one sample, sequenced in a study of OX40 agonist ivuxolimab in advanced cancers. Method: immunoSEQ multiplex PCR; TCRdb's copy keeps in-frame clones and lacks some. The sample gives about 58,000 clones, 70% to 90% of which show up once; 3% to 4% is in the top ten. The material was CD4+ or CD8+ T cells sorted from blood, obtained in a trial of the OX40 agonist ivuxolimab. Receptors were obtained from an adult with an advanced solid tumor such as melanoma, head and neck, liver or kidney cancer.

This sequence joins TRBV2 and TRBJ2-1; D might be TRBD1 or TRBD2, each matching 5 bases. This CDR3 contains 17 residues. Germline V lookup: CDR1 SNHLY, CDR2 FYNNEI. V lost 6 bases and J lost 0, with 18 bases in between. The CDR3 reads CASRGEEGLSSYNEQFF. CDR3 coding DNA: TGTGCCAGCAGAGGGGAAGAGGGCTTGAGCTCCTACAATGAGCAGTTCTTC.

This chain's CDR3 is CASSLGVSYGYTF. The CDR3, as DNA: TGTGCCAGCAGCTTAGGGGTTTCCTATGGCTACACCTTC. This sequence joins TRBV7-2 and TRBJ1-2, with D unclear. The CDR3 loop spans 13 amino acids. Germline CDR1 reads SGHTA; CDR2 reads FQGNSA. Trimming cost V 1 base and J 4 bases, with 7 bases left between them.

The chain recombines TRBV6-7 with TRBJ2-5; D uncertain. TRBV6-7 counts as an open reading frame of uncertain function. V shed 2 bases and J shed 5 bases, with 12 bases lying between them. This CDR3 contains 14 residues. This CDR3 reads CASSYPGGSETQYF. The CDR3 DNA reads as TGTGCCAGCAGTTACCCCGGTGGGTCGGAGACCCAGTACTTC.

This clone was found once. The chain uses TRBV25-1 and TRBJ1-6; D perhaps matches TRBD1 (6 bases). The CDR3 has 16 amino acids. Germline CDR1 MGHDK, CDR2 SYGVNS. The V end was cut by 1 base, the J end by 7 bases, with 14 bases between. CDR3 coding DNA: TGTGCCAGCAGTGAATCGGGTCAGGGGTTCAATTCACCCCTCCACTTT. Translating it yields CASSESGQGFNSPLHF.

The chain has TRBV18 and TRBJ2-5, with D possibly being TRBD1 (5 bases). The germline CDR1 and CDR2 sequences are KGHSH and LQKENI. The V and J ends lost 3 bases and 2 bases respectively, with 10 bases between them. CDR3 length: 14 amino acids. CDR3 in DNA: TGTGCCAGCTCACCGGCAGGGATTCAAGAGACCCAGTACTTC. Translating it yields CASSPAGIQETQYF.

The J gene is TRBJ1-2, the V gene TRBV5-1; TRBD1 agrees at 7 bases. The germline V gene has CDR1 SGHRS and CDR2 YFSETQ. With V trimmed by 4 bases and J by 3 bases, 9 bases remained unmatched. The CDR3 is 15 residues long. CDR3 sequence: CASSQGTEYHYGYTF. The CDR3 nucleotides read TGCGCCAGCAGCCAAGGGACAGAGTACCACTATGGCTACACCTTC.

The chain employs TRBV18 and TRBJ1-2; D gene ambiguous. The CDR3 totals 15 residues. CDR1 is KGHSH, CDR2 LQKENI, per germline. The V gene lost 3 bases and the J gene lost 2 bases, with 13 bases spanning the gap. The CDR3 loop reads CASSPPGEVNYGYTF. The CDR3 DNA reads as TGTGCCAGCTCACCCCCTGGGGAAGTCAACTATGGCTACACCTTC.

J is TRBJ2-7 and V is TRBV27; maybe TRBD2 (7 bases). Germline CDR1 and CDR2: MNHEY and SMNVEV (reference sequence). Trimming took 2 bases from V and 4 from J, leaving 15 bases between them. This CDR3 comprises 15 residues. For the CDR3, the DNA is TGTGCCAGCAGTTTAGGCCGAGGGGGGGGTTACGAGCAGTACTTC. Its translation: CASSLGRGGGYEQYF.

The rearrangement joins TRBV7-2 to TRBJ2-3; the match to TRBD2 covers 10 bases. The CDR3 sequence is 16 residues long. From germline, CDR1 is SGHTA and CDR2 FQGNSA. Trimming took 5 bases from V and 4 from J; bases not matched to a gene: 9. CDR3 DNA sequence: TGTGCCAGCAGCAGACAAAGCGGGGGGGCAGCAGATACGCAGTATTTT. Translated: CASSRQSGGAADTQYF.

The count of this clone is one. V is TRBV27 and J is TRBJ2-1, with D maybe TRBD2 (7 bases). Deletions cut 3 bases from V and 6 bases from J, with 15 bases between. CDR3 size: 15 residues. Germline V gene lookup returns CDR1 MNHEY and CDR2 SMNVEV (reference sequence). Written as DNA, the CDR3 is TGTGCCAGCAGTTTCTGGGCGGGGGCGCGCAATGAGCAGTTCTTC. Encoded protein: CASSFWAGARNEQFF.

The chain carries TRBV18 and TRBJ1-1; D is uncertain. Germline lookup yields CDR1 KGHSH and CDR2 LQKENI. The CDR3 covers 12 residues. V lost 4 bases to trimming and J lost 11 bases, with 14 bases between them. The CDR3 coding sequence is TGTGCCAGCTCACGAGTGGGCAATCTGGCTTTCTTT. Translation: CASSRVGNLAFF. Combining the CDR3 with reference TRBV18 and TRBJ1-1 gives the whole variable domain NAGVMQNPRHLVRRRGQEARLRCSPMKGHSHVYWYRQLPEEGLKFMVYLQKENIIDESGMPKERFSAEFPKEGPSILRIQQVVRGDSAAYFCASSRVGNLAFFGQGTRLTVV.

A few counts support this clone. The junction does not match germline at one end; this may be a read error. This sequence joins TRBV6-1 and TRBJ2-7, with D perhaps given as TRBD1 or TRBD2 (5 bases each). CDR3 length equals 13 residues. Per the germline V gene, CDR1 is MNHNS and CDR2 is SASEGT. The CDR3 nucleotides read TGTGCCAGCAGTGACCCCTGGGACGGTCGAACGGACTTC. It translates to CASSDPWDGRTDF.

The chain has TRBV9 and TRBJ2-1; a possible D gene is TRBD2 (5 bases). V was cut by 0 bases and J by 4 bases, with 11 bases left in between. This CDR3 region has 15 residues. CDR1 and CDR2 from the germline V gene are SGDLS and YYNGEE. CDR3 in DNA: TGTGCCAGCAGCGTAGGGGTAGCGCCGTACAATGAGCAGTTCTTC. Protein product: CASSVGVAPYNEQFF.

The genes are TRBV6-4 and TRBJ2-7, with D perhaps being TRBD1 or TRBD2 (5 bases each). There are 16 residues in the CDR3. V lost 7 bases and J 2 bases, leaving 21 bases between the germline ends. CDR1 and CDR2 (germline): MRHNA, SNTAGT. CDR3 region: CASNCFGRLGAYEQYF. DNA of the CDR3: TGTGCCAGCAATTGTTTTGGTCGGCTGGGGGCCTACGAGCAGTACTTC.

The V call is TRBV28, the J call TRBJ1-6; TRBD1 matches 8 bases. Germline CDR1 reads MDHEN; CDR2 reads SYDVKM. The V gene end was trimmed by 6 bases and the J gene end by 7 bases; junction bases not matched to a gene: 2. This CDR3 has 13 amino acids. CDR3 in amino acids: CASRQGANSPLHF. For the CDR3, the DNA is TGTGCCAGCAGGCAGGGGGCAAATTCACCCCTCCACTTT. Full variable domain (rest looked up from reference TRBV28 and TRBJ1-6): DVKVTQSSRYLVKRTGEKVFLECVQDMDHENMFWYRQDPGLGLRLIYFSYDVKMKEKGDIPEGYSVSREKKERFSLILESASTNQTSMYLCASRQGANSPLHFGNGTRLTVT.

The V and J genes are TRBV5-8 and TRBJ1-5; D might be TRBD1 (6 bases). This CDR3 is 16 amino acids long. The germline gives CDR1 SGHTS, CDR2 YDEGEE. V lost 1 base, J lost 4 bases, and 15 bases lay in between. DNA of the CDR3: TGTGCCAGCAGCTTGTCCAGGGGTCAGGCAAATCAGCCCCAGCATTTT. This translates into CASSLSRGQANQPQHF. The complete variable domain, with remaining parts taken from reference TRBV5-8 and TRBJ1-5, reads EAGVTQSPTHLIKTRGQQATLRCSPISGHTSVYWYQQALGLGLQFLLWYDEGEERNRGNFPPRFSGRQFPNYSSELNVNALELEDSALYLCASSLSRGQANQPQHFGDGTRLSIL.

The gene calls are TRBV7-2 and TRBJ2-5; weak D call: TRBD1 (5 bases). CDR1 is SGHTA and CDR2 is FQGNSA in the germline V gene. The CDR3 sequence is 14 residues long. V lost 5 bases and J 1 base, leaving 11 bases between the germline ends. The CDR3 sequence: CASSPQGPQETQYF. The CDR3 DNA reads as TGTGCCAGCAGCCCGCAGGGTCCCCAAGAGACCCAGTACTTC.

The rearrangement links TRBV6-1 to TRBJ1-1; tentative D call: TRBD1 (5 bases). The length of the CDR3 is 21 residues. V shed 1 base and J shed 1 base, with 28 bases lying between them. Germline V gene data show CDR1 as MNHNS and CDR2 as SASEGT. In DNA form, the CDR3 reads TGTGCCAGCAGTGAAGATGACGCCGGACTGGCTCTGGGGCAGGGGAACACTGAAGCTTTCTTT. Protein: CASSEDDAGLALGQGNTEAFF.

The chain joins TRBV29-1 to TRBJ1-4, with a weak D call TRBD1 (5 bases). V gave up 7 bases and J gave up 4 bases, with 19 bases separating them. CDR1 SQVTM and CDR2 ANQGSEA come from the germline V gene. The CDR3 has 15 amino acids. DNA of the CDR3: TGCAGCGGAATCTGGGGGGGGGACCTTAATGAAAAACTGTTTTTT. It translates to CSGIWGGDLNEKLFF.

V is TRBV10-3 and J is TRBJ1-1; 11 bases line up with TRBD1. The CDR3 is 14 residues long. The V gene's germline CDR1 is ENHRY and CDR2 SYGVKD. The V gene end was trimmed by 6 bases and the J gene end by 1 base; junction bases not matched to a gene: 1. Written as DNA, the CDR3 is TGTGCCATCAGAGGACAGGGGGCGAACACTGAAGCTTTCTTT. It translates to CAIRGQGANTEAFF.

The CDR3 DNA reads TGTGCCAGCAGTGCGGGAAGCGGAAACACCATATATTTT. This codes for CASSAGSGNTIYF. The V and J genes are TRBV2 and TRBJ1-3; D not resolved. The germline V and J ends were trimmed by 4 bases and 4 bases, with 8 bases remaining between them. CDR1 SNHLY and CDR2 FYNNEI come from the germline V gene. This CDR3 comprises 13 residues.

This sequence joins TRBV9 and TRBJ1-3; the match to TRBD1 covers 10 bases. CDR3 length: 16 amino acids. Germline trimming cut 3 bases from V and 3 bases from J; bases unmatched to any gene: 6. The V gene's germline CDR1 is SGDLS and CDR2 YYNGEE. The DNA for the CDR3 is TGTGCCAGCAGCGGACGACAGGGGGCGCTTGGAAACACCATATATTTT. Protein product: CASSGRQGALGNTIYF.

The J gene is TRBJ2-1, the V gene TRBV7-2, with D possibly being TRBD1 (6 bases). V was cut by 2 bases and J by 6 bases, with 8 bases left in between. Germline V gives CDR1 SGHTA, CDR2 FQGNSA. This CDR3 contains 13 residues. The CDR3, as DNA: TGTGCCAGCAGCTTAAGGGGGACCAATGAGCAGTTCTTC. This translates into CASSLRGTNEQFF.

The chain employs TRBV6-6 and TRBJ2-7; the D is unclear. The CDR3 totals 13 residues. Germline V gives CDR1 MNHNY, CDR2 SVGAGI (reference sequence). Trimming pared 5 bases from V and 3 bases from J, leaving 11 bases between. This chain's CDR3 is CASSIQKLYEQYF. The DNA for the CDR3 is TGTGCCAGCAGTATCCAGAAACTCTACGAGCAGTACTTC.

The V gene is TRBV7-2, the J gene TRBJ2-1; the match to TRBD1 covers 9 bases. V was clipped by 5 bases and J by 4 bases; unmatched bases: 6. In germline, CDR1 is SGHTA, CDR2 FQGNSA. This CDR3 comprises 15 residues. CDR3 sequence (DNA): TGTGCCAGCAGCCGGACAGGGGACAAGTACAATGAGCAGTTCTTC. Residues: CASSRTGDKYNEQFF.

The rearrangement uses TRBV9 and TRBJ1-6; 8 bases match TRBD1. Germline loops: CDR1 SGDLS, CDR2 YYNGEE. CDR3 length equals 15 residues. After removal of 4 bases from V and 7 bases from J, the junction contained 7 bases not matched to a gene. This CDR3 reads CASSPGDRRNSPLHF. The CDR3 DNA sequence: TGTGCCAGCAGCCCGGGGGACAGGCGGAATTCACCCCTCCACTTT.

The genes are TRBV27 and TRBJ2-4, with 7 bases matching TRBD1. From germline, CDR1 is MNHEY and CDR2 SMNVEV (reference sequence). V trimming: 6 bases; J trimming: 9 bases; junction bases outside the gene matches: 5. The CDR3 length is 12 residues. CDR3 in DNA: TGTGCCAGCAGGACAGGGCGAGGCATTCAGTACTTC. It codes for CASRTGRGIQYF.

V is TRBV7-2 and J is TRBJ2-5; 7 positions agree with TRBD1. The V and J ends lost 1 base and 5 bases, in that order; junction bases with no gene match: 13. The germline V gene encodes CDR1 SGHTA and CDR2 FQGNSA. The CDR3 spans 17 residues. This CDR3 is CASSLVPGTVGGETQYF. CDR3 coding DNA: TGTGCCAGCAGCTTAGTACCCGGGACAGTCGGCGGGGAGACCCAGTACTTC. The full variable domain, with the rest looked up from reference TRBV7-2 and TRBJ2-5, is GAGVSQSPSNKVTEKGKDVELRCDPISGHTALYWYRQSLGQGLEFLIYFQGNSAPDKSGLPSDRFSAERTGGSVSTLTIQRTQQEDSAVYLCASSLVPGTVGGETQYFGPGTRLLVL.

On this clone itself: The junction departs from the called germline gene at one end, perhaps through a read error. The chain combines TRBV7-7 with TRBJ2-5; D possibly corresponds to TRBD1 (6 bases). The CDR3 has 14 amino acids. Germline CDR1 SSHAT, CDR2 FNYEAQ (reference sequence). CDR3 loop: CASRMGHGLKTQYF. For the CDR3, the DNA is TGTGCTAGCAGAATGGGACACGGGTTGAAGACCCAGTACTTC. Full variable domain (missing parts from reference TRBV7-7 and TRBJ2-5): GAGVSQSPRYKVTKRGQDVTLRCDPISSHATLYWYQQALGQGPEFLTYFNYEAQPDKSGLPSDRFSAERPEGSISTLTIQRTEQRDSAMYRCASRMGHGLKTQYFGPGTRLLVL.

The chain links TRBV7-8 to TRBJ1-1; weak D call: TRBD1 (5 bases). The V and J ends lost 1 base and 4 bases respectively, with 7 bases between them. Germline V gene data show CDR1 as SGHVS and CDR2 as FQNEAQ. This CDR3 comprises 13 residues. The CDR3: CASSLGGTTEAFF. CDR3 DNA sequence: TGTGCCAGCAGCTTAGGGGGGACCACTGAAGCTTTCTTT.